The 26 T cell receptor beta chains below all came from one sample that was sequenced in a study of T cells in Graves' hyperthyroidism and ophthalmopathy. TCR beta CDR3 regions were amplified from RNA transcripts. The HTBI primer set served for first-round RT-PCR of the TCR CDR3. Via MiXCR, TCRdb re-called the multiplex PCR reads, giving one row per CDR3 protein. Of 250,000 to 300,000 distinct CDR3 sequences in the sample, more than 12% are singletons; the top ten hold about 14%. Material for sequencing was blood. Every receptor here comes from a woman aged 35 to 49 with Graves' hyperthyroidism that later progressed to Graves' ophthalmopathy.

The chain links TRBV28 to TRBJ2-3; 8 nucleotides agree with TRBD2. Germline V lookup: CDR1 MDHEN, CDR2 SYDVKM. The CDR3 length is 20 residues. Trimming took 8 bases from V and 4 from J; bases not matched to a gene: 26. CDR3 sequence: CASPPPPPQLAGLDADTQYF. CDR3 bases: TGTGCCAGCCCCCCCCCCCCCCCTCAGCTAGCGGGTTTGGATGCAGATACGCAGTATTTT. The full variable domain, rest sourced from reference TRBV28 and TRBJ2-3, is DVKVTQSSRYLVKRTGEKVFLECVQDMDHENMFWYRQDPGLGLRLIYFSYDVKMKEKGDIPEGYSVSREKKERFSLILESASTNQTSMYLCASPPPPPQLAGLDADTQYFGPGTRLTVL.

The rearrangement joins TRBV6-5 to TRBJ1-2; TRBD1 aligns across 9 bases. From germline, CDR1 is MNHEY and CDR2 SVGAGI. V shed 3 bases, J shed 7 bases, and the junction held 3 bases outside the gene matches. CDR3 length: 13 amino acids. This CDR3 reads CASSYTGGSGYTF. The CDR3 bases are TGTGCCAGCAGTTATACAGGGGGCTCTGGCTACACCTTC.

The table lists this clonotype with many counts. This sequence joins TRBV12-3 or TRBV12-4 and TRBJ2-1; D gene ambiguous. The CDR3 covers 15 residues. The V gene lost 3 bases and the J gene lost 0 bases, with 9 bases spanning the gap. The CDR3 DNA sequence: TGTGCCAGCAGTTTTGAGGACCTCTCCTACAATGAGCAGTTCTTC. The encoded protein is CASSFEDLSYNEQFF.

This clonotype was seen repeatedly, ten times or more. This rearrangement joins TRBV12-3 or TRBV12-4 to TRBJ1-5; D gene uncertain. V was pared by 3 bases and J by 4 bases, with 10 bases between. CDR3 length: 14 residues. The DNA of the CDR3 is TGTGCCAGCAGTTTGTCGGTTGTTAATCAGCCCCAGCATTTT. It translates to CASSLSVVNQPQHF.

The chain carries TRBV28 and TRBJ1-2; maybe TRBD1 (5 bases). V gave up 3 bases and J gave up 7 bases, with 9 bases separating them. Germline lookup yields CDR1 MDHEN and CDR2 SYDVKM. The CDR3 is 12 residues long. DNA of the CDR3: TGTGCCAGCAGTTTCCAGGGAATTGGCTACACCTTC. Its protein is CASSFQGIGYTF.

This chain links TRBV9 with TRBJ2-4; D may be TRBD1 or TRBD2 (5 bases each). The V gene's germline CDR1 is SGDLS and CDR2 YYNGEE. V was pared by 4 bases and J by 8 bases, with 19 bases between. The CDR3 has 15 amino acids. CDR3 amino acids: CASSPRPEEGDIQYF. The CDR3 DNA reads as TGTGCCAGCAGCCCGAGACCGGAGGAAGGGGACATTCAGTACTTC.

This clonotype was picked up many times. The V gene is TRBV6-1, the J gene TRBJ2-3; D may correspond to TRBD1 or TRBD2 (5 bases each). Trimming took off 7 bases at V and 5 bases at J, with 19 bases between the two ends. In germline, CDR1 is MNHNS, CDR2 SASEGT. The CDR3 totals 15 residues. CDR3 amino acids: CASTAGGLGGDTQYF. The CDR3 nucleotides are TGTGCCAGCACGGCAGGAGGTCTTGGGGGAGATACGCAGTATTTT.

This clonotype was seen at least ten times. The chain recombines TRBV20-1 with TRBJ2-7; TRBD2 is a possible D gene (5 bases). V lost 1 base to trimming and J lost 4 bases, with 11 bases between them. This CDR3 contains 13 residues. Per germline, CDR1 DFQATT and CDR2 SNEGSKA (reference sequence). This CDR3 reads CSARGEIRYEQYF. The CDR3 nucleotides read TGCAGTGCTAGAGGGGAGATCCGGTACGAGCAGTACTTC.

The V call is TRBV7-6, the J call TRBJ2-3; D may be TRBD2 (5 bases). Trimming took off 5 bases at V and 10 bases at J, with 13 bases between the two ends. This CDR3 has 12 residues. Germline V CDR1 and CDR2: SGHVS, FNYEAQ. Here the CDR3 reads CASSRPGLAQYF. The CDR3 DNA is TGTGCCAGCAGCCGTCCGGGATTAGCGCAGTATTTT.

This clonotype has only a few counts. The chain couples TRBV9 to TRBJ1-1; no clear D. Trimming took 0 bases from V and 7 from J, leaving 13 bases between them. The length of the CDR3 is 14 residues. Germline loops: CDR1 SGDLS, CDR2 YYNGEE. The CDR3 loop is CASSVEGATHEAFF. The CDR3, as DNA: TGTGCCAGCAGCGTAGAGGGTGCGACGCATGAAGCTTTCTTT.

Many counts were recorded for this clonotype. J is TRBJ1-1 and V is TRBV18; D perhaps matches TRBD1 (5 bases). With 3 bases removed from V and 3 bases from J, the gap between germline ends came to 14 bases. Germline CDR1 is KGHSH and CDR2 is LQKENI. This CDR3 spans 15 amino acids. As DNA, the CDR3 is TGTGCCAGCTCACCCTCACCAGGGAAGGACACTGAAGCTTTCTTT. Residues: CASSPSPGKDTEAFF.

Note on this clonotype: A read error may explain this, as a much larger clone is one base away. The V and J genes are TRBV5-6 and TRBJ2-7; 10 positions match TRBD1. The CDR3 is 16 amino acids. Germline CDR1 and CDR2: SGHDT and YYEEEE. The junction had 6 bases not matched to a gene; V was cut back by 0 bases and J by 3 bases. In DNA form, the CDR3 reads TGTGCCAGCAGCTTGGTAGCGACAGGGGGCATCTACGAGCAGTACTTC. Its protein product is CASSLVATGGIYEQYF. Based on the CDR3 plus reference TRBV5-6 and TRBJ2-7, the full variable domain is DAGVTQSPTHLIKTRGQQVTLRCSPKSGHDTVSWYQQALGQGPQFIFQYYEEEERQRGNFPDRFSGHQFPNYSSELNVNALLLGDSALYLCASSLVATGGIYEQYFGPGTRLTVT.

This clonotype occurred a few times. Sequence at one end of the junction differs from germline and may be a read error. The chain combines TRBV28 with TRBJ1-1; D is unclear. CDR1 and CDR2 from the germline V gene are MDHEN and SYDVKM. CDR3 length equals 15 residues. The CDR3 is CASSLYPPDNTGAFF. The CDR3 region has the DNA TGTGCCAGCAGTTTATACCCGCCAGATAACACTGGAGCTTTCTTT.

This clonotype was seen repeatedly, ten times or more. The chain recombines TRBV11-2 with TRBJ2-3; TRBD1 might be the D (5 bases). V lost 0 bases and J lost 1, with 14 bases in between. This CDR3 contains 17 residues. Germline V gives CDR1 SGHAT, CDR2 FQNNGV. DNA of the CDR3: TGTGCCAGCAGCTTAGATTGGGGCGTGAGAGGCACAGATACGCAGTATTTT. This translates into CASSLDWGVRGTDTQYF.

This rearrangement joins TRBV19 to TRBJ2-1, with D unclear. This CDR3 has 15 amino acids. The germline V gene encodes CDR1 LNHDA and CDR2 SQIVND (reference sequence). The V end lost 5 bases, the J end lost 1 base, and 12 bases lay between the germline ends. For the CDR3, the DNA is TGTGCCAGTAGTCTTCCGGGCCCATCCTACAATGAGCAGTTCTTC. Its translation: CASSLPGPSYNEQFF. The full variable domain, with the rest looked up from reference TRBV19 and TRBJ2-1, is DGGITQSPKYLFRKEGQNVTLSCEQNLNHDAMYWYRQDPGQGLRLIYYSQIVNDFQKGDIAEGYSVSREKKESFPLTVTSAQKNPTAFYLCASSLPGPSYNEQFFGPGTRLTVL.

This clonotype came up many times. V usage is TRBV12-3 or TRBV12-4 and J usage is TRBJ1-4; a weak D match, TRBD1 (6 bases). This CDR3 is built from 14 residues. V lost 5 bases to trimming and J lost 3 bases, with 10 bases between them. This chain's CDR3 is CASSQQGANEKLFF. The CDR3 coding sequence is TGTGCCAGCAGTCAACAGGGAGCTAATGAAAAACTGTTTTTT.

This clonotype was observed many times. The chain couples TRBV28 to TRBJ1-6; tentatively, D is TRBD1 (5 bases). Trimming removed 5 bases at V and 7 bases at J, with 24 bases between. CDR1 is MDHEN and CDR2 is SYDVKM in the germline V gene. The CDR3 consists of 18 residues. The CDR3 nucleotides read TGTGCCAGCAGTCCATTATATTATGTCAGGGAGGAGAATTCACCCCTCCACTTT. Its protein product is CASSPLYYVREENSPLHF.

The sample holds many counts of this clonotype. The chain joins TRBV2 to TRBJ2-1; TRBD2 matches 8 bases. Per germline, CDR1 SNHLY and CDR2 FYNNEI. Trimming cost V 5 bases and J 2 bases; bases outside gene matches: 5. This CDR3 is 15 amino acids long. The CDR3 DNA follows: TGTGCCAGCAGTCTACTAGCGGTGACCTACAATGAGCAGTTCTTC. Amino acids: CASSLLAVTYNEQFF.

There are many counts of this clonotype. The V gene is TRBV7-9, the J gene TRBJ2-1, with TRBD2 matching over 7 bases. V lost 5 bases and J lost 3; bases outside the gene matches: 19. This CDR3 spans 19 amino acids. Germline V gives CDR1 SEHNR, CDR2 FQNEAQ (reference sequence). The CDR3 region is CASSQSGGGQRGSYNEQFF. Here the CDR3 DNA reads TGTGCCAGCAGCCAATCGGGGGGAGGGCAACGCGGGAGCTACAATGAGCAGTTCTTC. The full variable domain, rest sourced from reference TRBV7-9 and TRBJ2-1, is DTGVSQNPRHKITKRGQNVTFRCDPISEHNRLYWYRQTLGQGPEFLTYFQNEAQLEKSRLLSDRFSAERPKGSFSTLEIQRTEQGDSAMYLCASSQSGGGQRGSYNEQFFGPGTRLTVL.

This clonotype was counted at least ten times. This chain uses TRBV12-5 with TRBJ1-1; D not resolved. Germline CDR1 is LGHNT and CDR2 is FRNRAP. V was cut by 6 bases and J by 3 bases, with 14 bases left in between. This CDR3 is 14 amino acids long. CDR3 in DNA: TGTGCTAGTGGCCCCCCCGGGGTGGACACTGAAGCTTTCTTT. This codes for CASGPPGVDTEAFF.

This clonotype appeared many times. V is TRBV6-5 and J is TRBJ2-7; no firm D call. This CDR3 comprises 15 residues. Trimming shortened V by 0 bases and J by 2 bases, and 11 bases separated the two germline ends. The germline CDR1 and CDR2 sequences are MNHEY and SVGAGI. The CDR3 DNA follows: TGTGCCAGCAGTTACTCAGGCGAGACAACCTACGAGCAGTACTTC. Its translation: CASSYSGETTYEQYF.

V usage is TRBV30 and J usage is TRBJ1-5; the match to TRBD1 covers 8 bases. V lost 2 bases, J lost 9 bases, and 12 bases stayed unmatched. Germline V gives CDR1 GTSNPN, CDR2 SVGIG (reference sequence). CDR3 length: 15 amino acids. This chain's CDR3 is CAWSPRDRIASPQHF. As DNA, the CDR3 is TGTGCCTGGAGTCCAAGGGACAGGATTGCATCGCCCCAGCATTTT.

This clonotype has a count of ten or more. CDR3 DNA sequence: TGTGCCAGCAGTTTATTAGGGACTAGCGGGAGAGGGCCCCAATACGAGCAGTACTTC. It encodes CASSLLGTSGRGPQYEQYF. The chain links TRBV27 to TRBJ2-7, with 14 bases fitting TRBD2. The trim removed 1 base at V and 4 bases at J, leaving 12 bases unmatched. The CDR3 has 19 amino acids. Germline CDR1 MNHEY, CDR2 SMNVEV (reference sequence).

This clonotype was detected a few times. The chain is built from TRBV6-5 and TRBJ2-7; 9 bases line up with TRBD2. V lost 2 bases, J lost 0 bases, and 5 bases stayed unmatched. This CDR3 region has 16 residues. Germline CDR1 is MNHEY and CDR2 is SVGAGI. The CDR3 spells CASSYAFSGSSYEQYF. CDR3 bases: TGTGCCAGCAGTTACGCGTTTAGCGGGAGCTCCTACGAGCAGTACTTC.

The chain combines TRBV11-1 with TRBJ2-7; TRBD1 or TRBD2 may be the D gene (5 bases each). This CDR3 comprises 16 residues. CDR1 SGHAT and CDR2 FQDESV come from the germline V gene (reference sequence). V was trimmed by 6 bases and J by 2 bases, leaving 20 bases between them. The CDR3 nucleotides read TGTGCCAGCAGTCAGCCCGGGTGGGACCCCACCTACGAGCAGTACTTC. It encodes CASSQPGWDPTYEQYF. Together with reference TRBV11-1 and TRBJ2-7, the CDR3 gives the full variable domain: EAEVAQSPRYKITEKSQAVAFWCDPISGHATLYWYRQILGQGPELLVQFQDESVVDDSQLPKDRFSAERLKGVDSTLKIQPAELGDSAMYLCASSQPGWDPTYEQYFGPGTRLTVT.

There are many counts of this clonotype. The V and J genes are TRBV5-1 and TRBJ2-7, with TRBD2 identical over 13 bases. CDR1 SGHRS and CDR2 YFSETQ come from the germline V gene. V was clipped by 3 bases and J by 6 bases; unmatched bases: 6. This CDR3 region has 15 residues. CDR3 sequence reads: CASSYGLAGATEQYF. Written as DNA, the CDR3 is TGCGCCAGCAGCTACGGACTAGCGGGAGCAACCGAGCAGTACTTC.